The rows below give T cell receptor beta chains drawn from one sample of a study of regulatory T cells in long-lasting Graves disease. TCRdb re-derived calls from the multiplex PCR reads in MiXCR, one entry per CDR3 protein. This table has around 250,000 distinct CDR3 sequences, around 18% appearing once. These data are also associated with another study on T cells in Graves' hyperthyroidism and ophthalmopathy.

The sequenced sample was peripheral blood mononuclear cells (PBMCs), obtained at new diagnosis, from a patient treated with antithyroid drugs. The receptors were sampled from a woman aged 25-40 years with Graves disease. Both conserved end residues are trimmed from each CDR3.

J: TRBJ2-3; V: TRBV29-1; CDR3: SVESGADTQY
J: TRBJ1-1; V: TRBV20-1; CDR3: GLLAVGEAF
J: TRBJ2-3; V: TRBV28; CDR3: ASSWDGYTDTQY
J: TRBJ1-2; V: TRBV5-4; CDR3: ASSTRGGYGYT
J: TRBJ1-1; V: TRBV5-4; CDR3: ASSREGTGRGAF
J: TRBJ1-1; V: TRBV5-6; CDR3: ASSFWRTGVHTEAF
J: TRBJ1-1; V: TRBV18; CDR3: ASSYQTNTEAF
J: TRBJ1-4; V: TRBV20-1; CDR3: SARAWVRGIGEKLF
J: TRBJ2-7; V: TRBV4-1; CDR3: ASSGESGTGVYEQY
J: TRBJ2-2; V: TRBV7-9; CDR3: ASSWTATNTGELF
J: TRBJ2-1; V: TRBV6-2/TRBV6-3; CDR3: ASSYSSGGPSYNEQF
J: TRBJ1-5; V: TRBV13; CDR3: ASSYGRGRNQPQH
J: TRBJ1-2; V: TRBV7-9; CDR3: ASSMLAQANYGYT
J: TRBJ1-2; V: TRBV12-5; CDR3: ATWVNRHESWYGYT
J: TRBJ1-1; V: TRBV7-8; CDR3: ASSLVPGGTEAF
J: TRBJ1-3; V: TRBV5-1; CDR3: ASSFTTGTPGNTIY
J: TRBJ1-2; V: TRBV20-1; CDR3: SASLTGYGYT
J: TRBJ2-2; V: TRBV24-1; CDR3: ATPTGGVNTGELF
J: TRBJ2-2; V: TRBV11-2; CDR3: ASSLPGQGATVTGELF
J: TRBJ2-7; V: TRBV7-6; CDR3: ASSEGRFQY